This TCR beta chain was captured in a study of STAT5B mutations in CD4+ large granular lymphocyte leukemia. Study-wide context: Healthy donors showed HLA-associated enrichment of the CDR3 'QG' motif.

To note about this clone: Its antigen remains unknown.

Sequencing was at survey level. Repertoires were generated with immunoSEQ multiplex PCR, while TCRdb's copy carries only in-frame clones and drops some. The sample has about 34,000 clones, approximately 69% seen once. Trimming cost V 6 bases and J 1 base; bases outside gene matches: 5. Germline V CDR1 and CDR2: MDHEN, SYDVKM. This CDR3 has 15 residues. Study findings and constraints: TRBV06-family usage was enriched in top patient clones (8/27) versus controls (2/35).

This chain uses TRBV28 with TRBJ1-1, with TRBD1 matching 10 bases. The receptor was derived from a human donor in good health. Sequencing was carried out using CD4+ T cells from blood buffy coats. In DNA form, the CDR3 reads TGTGCCAGCAGCCGACAGGGGGCGGGGAACACTGAAGCTTTCTTT. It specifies CASSRQGAGNTEAFF.